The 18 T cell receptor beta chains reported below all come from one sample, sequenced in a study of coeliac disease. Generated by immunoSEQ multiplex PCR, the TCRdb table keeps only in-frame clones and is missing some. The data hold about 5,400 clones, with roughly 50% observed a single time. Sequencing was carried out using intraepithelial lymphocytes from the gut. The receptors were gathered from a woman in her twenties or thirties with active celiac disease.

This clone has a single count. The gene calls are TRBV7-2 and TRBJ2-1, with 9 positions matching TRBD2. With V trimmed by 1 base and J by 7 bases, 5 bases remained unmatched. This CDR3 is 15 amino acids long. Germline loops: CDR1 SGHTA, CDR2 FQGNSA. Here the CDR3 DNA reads TGTGCCAGCAGCTTAGATCTAGCGGGGTATAATGAGCAGTTCTTC. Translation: CASSLDLAGYNEQFF. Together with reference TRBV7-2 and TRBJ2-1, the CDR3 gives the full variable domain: GAGVSQSPSNKVTEKGKDVELRCDPISGHTALYWYRQSLGQGLEFLIYFQGNSAPDKSGLPSDRFSAERTGGSVSTLTIQRTQQEDSAVYLCASSLDLAGYNEQFFGPGTRLTVL.

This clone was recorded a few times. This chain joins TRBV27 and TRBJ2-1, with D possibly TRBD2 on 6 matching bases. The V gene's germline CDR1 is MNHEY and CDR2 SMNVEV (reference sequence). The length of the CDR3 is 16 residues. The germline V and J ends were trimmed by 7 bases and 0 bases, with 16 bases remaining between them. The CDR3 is CASIRTAGSSYNEQFF. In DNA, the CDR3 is TGTGCCAGCATCCGGACCGCGGGGTCCTCCTACAATGAGCAGTTCTTC.

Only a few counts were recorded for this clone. The CDR3 region has the DNA TGTGCCAGCAGTCCTAGCTCTAACTATGGCTACACCTTC. Translating it yields CASSPSSNYGYTF. The V call is TRBV6-6, the J call TRBJ1-2, with D unclear. This CDR3 contains 13 residues. The germline V gene has CDR1 MNHNY and CDR2 SVGAGI (reference sequence). Trimming removed 5 bases from V and 0 bases from J, with 7 bases in between.

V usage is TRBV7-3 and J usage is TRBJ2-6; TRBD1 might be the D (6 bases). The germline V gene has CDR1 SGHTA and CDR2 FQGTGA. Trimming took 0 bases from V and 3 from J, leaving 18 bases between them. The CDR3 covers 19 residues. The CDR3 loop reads CASSLTGQGIVYGANVLTF. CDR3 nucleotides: TGTGCCAGCAGCTTAACGGGGCAGGGGATAGTTTATGGGGCCAACGTCCTGACTTTC.

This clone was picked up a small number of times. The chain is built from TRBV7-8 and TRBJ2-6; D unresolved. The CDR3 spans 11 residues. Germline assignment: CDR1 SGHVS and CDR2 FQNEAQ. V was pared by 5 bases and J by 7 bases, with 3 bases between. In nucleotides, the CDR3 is TGTGCCAGCAGCCCAGCCAACGTCCTGACTTTC. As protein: CASSPANVLTF. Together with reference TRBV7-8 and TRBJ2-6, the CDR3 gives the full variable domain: GAGVSQSPRYKVAKRGQDVALRCDPISGHVSLFWYQQALGQGPEFLTYFQNEAQLDKSGLPSDRFFAERPEGSVSTLKIQRTQQEDSAVYLCASSPANVLTFGAGSRLTVL.

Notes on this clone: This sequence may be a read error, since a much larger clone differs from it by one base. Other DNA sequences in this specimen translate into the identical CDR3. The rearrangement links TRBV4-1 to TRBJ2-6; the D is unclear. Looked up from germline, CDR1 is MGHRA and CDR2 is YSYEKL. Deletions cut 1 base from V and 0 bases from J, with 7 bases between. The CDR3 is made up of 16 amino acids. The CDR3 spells CASSQVQTSGANVLTF. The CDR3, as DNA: TGCGCCAGCAGCCAAGTACAGACCTCTGGGGCCAACGTCCTGACTTTC.

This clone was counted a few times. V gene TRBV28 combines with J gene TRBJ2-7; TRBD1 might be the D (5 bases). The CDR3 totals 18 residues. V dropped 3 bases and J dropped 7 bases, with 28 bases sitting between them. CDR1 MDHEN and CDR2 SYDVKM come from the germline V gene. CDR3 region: CASSFLIPEGAPRKEQYF. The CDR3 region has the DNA TGTGCCAGCAGTTTCTTAATTCCCGAAGGGGCCCCGAGGAAGGAGCAGTACTTC.

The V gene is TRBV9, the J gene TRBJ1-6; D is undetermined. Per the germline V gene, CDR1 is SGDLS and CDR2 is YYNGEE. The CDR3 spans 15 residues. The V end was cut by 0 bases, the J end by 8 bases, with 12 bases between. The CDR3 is CASSVGPVLDSPLHF. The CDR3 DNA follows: TGTGCCAGCAGCGTAGGCCCGGTTCTGGATTCACCCCTCCACTTT. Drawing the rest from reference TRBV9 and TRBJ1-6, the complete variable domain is DSGVTQTPKHLITATGQRVTLRCSPRSGDLSVYWYQQSLDQGLQFLIQYYNGEERAKGNILERFSAQQFPDLHSELNLSSLELGDSALYFCASSVGPVLDSPLHFGNGTRLTVT.

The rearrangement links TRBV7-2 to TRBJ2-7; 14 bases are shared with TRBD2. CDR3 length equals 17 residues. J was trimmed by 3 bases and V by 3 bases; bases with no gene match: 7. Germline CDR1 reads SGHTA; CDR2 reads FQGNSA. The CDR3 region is CASSFRTSGGQGYEQYF. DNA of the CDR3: TGTGCCAGCAGCTTTCGGACTAGCGGGGGGCAAGGCTACGAGCAGTACTTC. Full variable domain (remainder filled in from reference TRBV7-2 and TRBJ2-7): GAGVSQSPSNKVTEKGKDVELRCDPISGHTALYWYRQSLGQGLEFLIYFQGNSAPDKSGLPSDRFSAERTGGSVSTLTIQRTQQEDSAVYLCASSFRTSGGQGYEQYFGPGTRLTVT.

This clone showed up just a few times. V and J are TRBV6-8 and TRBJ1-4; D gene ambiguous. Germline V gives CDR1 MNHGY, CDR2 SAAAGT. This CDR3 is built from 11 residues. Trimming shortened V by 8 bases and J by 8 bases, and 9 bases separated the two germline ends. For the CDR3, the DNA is TGTGCCAGCGGGCCCCGGGAAAAACTGTTTTTT. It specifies CASGPREKLFF.

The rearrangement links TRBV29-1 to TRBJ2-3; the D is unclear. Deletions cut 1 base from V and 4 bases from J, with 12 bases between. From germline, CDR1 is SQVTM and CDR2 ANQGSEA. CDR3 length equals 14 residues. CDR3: CSVEGEESADTQYF. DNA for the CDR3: TGCAGCGTTGAAGGAGAGGAGTCCGCAGATACGCAGTATTTT.

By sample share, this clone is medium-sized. In nucleotides, the CDR3 is TGTGCCAGCAGCCCCGGAGCGGGGGGGACAGATACGCAGTATTTT. It translates to CASSPGAGGTDTQYF. The V call is TRBV11-2, the J call TRBJ2-3; TRBD2 matches at 10 bases. V gave up 5 bases and J gave up 3 bases; unmatched junction bases: 5. CDR3 length: 15 amino acids. In germline, CDR1 is SGHAT, CDR2 FQNNGV.

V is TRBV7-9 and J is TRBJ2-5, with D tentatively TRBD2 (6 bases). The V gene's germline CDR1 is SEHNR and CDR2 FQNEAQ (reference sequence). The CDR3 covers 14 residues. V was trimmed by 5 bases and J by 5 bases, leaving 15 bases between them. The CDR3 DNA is TGTGCCAGCAGCCTTACTAGCTCCCGGGAGACCCAGTACTTC. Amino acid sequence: CASSLTSSRETQYF. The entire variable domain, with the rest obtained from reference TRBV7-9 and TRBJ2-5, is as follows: DTGVSQNPRHKITKRGQNVTFRCDPISEHNRLYWYRQTLGQGPEFLTYFQNEAQLEKSRLLSDRFSAERPKGSFSTLEIQRTEQGDSAMYLCASSLTSSRETQYFGPGTRLLVL.

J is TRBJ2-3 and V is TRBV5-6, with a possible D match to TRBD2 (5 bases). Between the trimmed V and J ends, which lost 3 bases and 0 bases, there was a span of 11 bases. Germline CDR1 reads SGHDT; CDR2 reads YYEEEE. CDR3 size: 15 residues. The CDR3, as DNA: TGTGCCAGCAGCTGGAGACTATCTAGCACAGATACGCAGTATTTT. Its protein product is CASSWRLSSTDTQYF. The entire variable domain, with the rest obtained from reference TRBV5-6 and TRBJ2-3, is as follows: DAGVTQSPTHLIKTRGQQVTLRCSPKSGHDTVSWYQQALGQGPQFIFQYYEEEERQRGNFPDRFSGHQFPNYSSELNVNALLLGDSALYLCASSWRLSSTDTQYFGPGTRLTVL.

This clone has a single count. Written as DNA, the CDR3 is TGCGCCAGCAGTGCGACAGGGGGCTCAACCGGGGAGCTGTTTTTT. Protein product: CASSATGGSTGELFF. V gene TRBV5-1 combines with J gene TRBJ2-2; 10 nucleotides match TRBD1. The CDR3 runs 15 residues. The V gene end was trimmed by 5 bases and the J gene end by 5 bases; junction bases not matched to a gene: 6. Germline assignment: CDR1 SGHRS and CDR2 YFSETQ.

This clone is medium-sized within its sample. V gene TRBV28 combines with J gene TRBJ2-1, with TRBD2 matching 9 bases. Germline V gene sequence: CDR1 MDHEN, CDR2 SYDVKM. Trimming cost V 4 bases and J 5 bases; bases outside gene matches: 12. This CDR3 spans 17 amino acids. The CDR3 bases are TGTGCCAGCAGTTCCCATCGCGGCGGGGGGGCGAACAATGAGCAGTTCTTC. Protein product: CASSSHRGGGANNEQFF.

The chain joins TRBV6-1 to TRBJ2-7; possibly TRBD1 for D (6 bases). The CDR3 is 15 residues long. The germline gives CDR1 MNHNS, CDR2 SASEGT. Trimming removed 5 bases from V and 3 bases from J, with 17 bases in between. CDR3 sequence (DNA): TGTGCCAGCAGTTTACGGTCAGGGGCCGGCTACGAGCAGTACTTC. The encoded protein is CASSLRSGAGYEQYF.

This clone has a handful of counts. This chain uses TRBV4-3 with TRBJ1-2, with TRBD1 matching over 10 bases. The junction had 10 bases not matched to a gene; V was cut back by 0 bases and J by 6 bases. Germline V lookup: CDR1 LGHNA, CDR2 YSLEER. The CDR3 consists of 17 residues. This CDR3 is CASSQDKGQGEKDGYTF. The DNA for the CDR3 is TGCGCCAGCAGCCAAGATAAAGGACAGGGGGAAAAGGATGGCTACACCTTC.